This T cell receptor beta chain stems from a study of T-cell memory formation after mild COVID-19. A 5'RACE reaction primed in the constant segment made cDNA libraries of TCR alpha and TCR beta, and these carried sample barcodes and UMIs. TCRdb itself ran the 5' RACE reads through MiXCR, one entry per CDR3 protein. Of fewer than 300,000 distinct CDR3 sequences in the sample, around 17% were seen once. The CDR3 length is 15 residues. Trimming removed 5 bases from V and 5 bases from J; junction bases left unmatched: 10. CDR1 is MDHEN and CDR2 is SYDVKM in the germline V gene. Input material: PBMCs or a T cell subset sorted from them (not recorded which). This rearrangement joins TRBV28 to TRBJ1-2; 8 nucleotides agree with TRBD1. The TCR was taken from a man aged 18 to 35 who had mild COVID-19 (a few samples of this study predate the infection). Cell type and time point are not known. Here the CDR3 DNA reads TGTGCCAGCAGTCTACCGCGGACAGGGAGATATGGCTACACCTTC. Translation: CASSLPRTGRYGYTF.